This TCR beta chain was sequenced during a study of breast tumors, draining lymph nodes, adjacent tissues. General study findings and limits: Data only fit, rather than demonstrated, lymph node origin of most tumor T cells. Tumor and nontumor repertoires were significantly more similar in luminal-like than in basal-like breast cancer. Data fit most tumor T cells coming from lymph node, expanding in tumor. Tumor TCR diversity was below lymph nodes but above nontumor tissue.

This clonotype came up many times. The antigen is unknown. TCRdb re-called the multiplex PCR reads through MiXCR, storing one row per CDR3 protein. This sample carries more than 50,000 distinct CDR3 sequences, under 55% of them seen once, and the ten largest clones take about 10%. The V gene lost 3 bases and the J gene lost 5 bases, with 19 bases spanning the gap. CDR1 is MNHEY, CDR2 SMNVEV, per germline (reference sequence). The length of the CDR3 is 17 residues. The rearrangement joins TRBV27 to TRBJ1-4; D might be TRBD1 (6 bases). Sequencing used breast tumor tissue. The TCR originated in a female donor with breast cancer. Some clones in this sample may be carry-over from other donors' samples. In nucleotides, the CDR3 is TGTGCCAGCAGTTTGTCACCCCGTCAGGGGTCGAATGAAAAACTGTTTTTT. Translated: CASSLSPRQGSNEKLFF.